Presented here are 32 T cell receptor beta chains from one specimen sequenced in a study of T cell responses to AZD1222 COVID-19 vaccine. The protocol was immunoSEQ multiplex PCR, while the TCRdb copy is restricted to in-frame clones and leaves out a portion. The sample has approximately 200,000 clones; approximately 89% are singletons. Material: peripheral blood, obtained 28 days after the second AZD1222 dose. All receptors come from an adult who received the AZD1222 COVID-19 vaccine.

The chain links TRBV6-1 to TRBJ1-2; TRBD1 matches at 9 bases. Germline-derived CDR1 and CDR2 are MNHNS and SASEGT. CDR3 length: 17 amino acids. Trimming took 5 bases from V and 5 from J; bases not matched to a gene: 15. The CDR3 region has the DNA TGTGCCAGCAGTAAAGGGACAGGGAGCGGGAACCGTTATGGCTACACCTTC. It translates to CASSKGTGSGNRYGYTF.

The V gene is TRBV10-3, the J gene TRBJ2-3; 10 nucleotides line up with TRBD2. V trimming: 2 bases; J trimming: 0 bases; junction bases outside the gene matches: 5. Germline CDR1 and CDR2: ENHRY and SYGVKD. The CDR3 extends over 17 amino acids. CDR3 protein: CAISERLAGSSTDTQYF. In DNA, the CDR3 is TGTGCCATCAGTGAGAGACTAGCGGGTTCTAGCACAGATACGCAGTATTTT.

The V and J genes are TRBV7-2 and TRBJ2-7; 8 positions agree with TRBD2. This CDR3 has 16 amino acids. Looked up from germline, CDR1 is SGHTA and CDR2 is FQGNSA. With 4 bases clipped from V and 1 base from J, the junction kept 9 bases outside the gene matches. CDR3 region: CASSSRSGSPSYEQYF. Written as DNA, the CDR3 is TGTGCCAGCAGCTCGCGCAGCGGGAGCCCTTCCTACGAGCAGTACTTC.

The rearrangement links TRBV7-9 to TRBJ2-1; 7 bases align to TRBD2. The length of the CDR3 is 17 residues. V dropped 2 bases and J dropped 1; count of bases not matched to a gene: 8. CDR1 and CDR2 (germline): SEHNR, FQNEAQ (reference sequence). The CDR3 region is CASSLTFSSGSYNEQFF. Here the CDR3 DNA reads TGTGCCAGCAGCTTAACGTTCTCTAGCGGTTCCTACAATGAGCAGTTCTTC.

The CDR3 protein is CASSIGDLDRIGEKLFF. The CDR3 DNA reads as TGTGCCAGTAGTATAGGGGACCTGGACAGGATTGGGGAAAAACTGTTTTTT. This rearrangement joins TRBV19 to TRBJ1-4, with 7 bases identical to TRBD1. The germline V gene encodes CDR1 LNHDA and CDR2 SQIVND (reference sequence). Trimming at V came to 1 base and at J to 8 bases, leaving 13 bases not matched to a gene. The CDR3 contains 17 residues.

The V and J genes are TRBV2 and TRBJ2-5; D uncertain. The CDR3 contains 13 residues. CDR1 SNHLY and CDR2 FYNNEI come from the germline V gene. V was cut by 0 bases and J by 2 bases, with 4 bases left in between. The CDR3 sequence: CASSEARQETQYF. CDR3 DNA: TGTGCCAGCAGTGAAGCAAGACAAGAGACCCAGTACTTC.

The V gene is TRBV19, the J gene TRBJ2-7; TRBD2 might be the D (5 bases). Per germline, CDR1 LNHDA and CDR2 SQIVND (reference sequence). This CDR3 has 13 amino acids. The germline V and J ends were trimmed by 4 bases and 2 bases, with 9 bases remaining between them. Written as DNA, the CDR3 is TGTGCCAGTAGTACGGGGAATCCCTACGAGCAGTACTTC. Protein: CASSTGNPYEQYF.

The chain is built from TRBV27 and TRBJ2-7; TRBD1 matches 7 bases. The CDR3 contains 14 residues. CDR1 is MNHEY and CDR2 is SMNVEV in the germline V gene (reference sequence). The junction had 8 bases not matched to a gene; V was cut back by 7 bases and J by 2 bases. CDR3 region: CASTLVGGAYEQYF. CDR3 nucleotides: TGTGCCAGCACTCTTGTAGGGGGCGCCTACGAGCAGTACTTC.

The chain is built from TRBV7-3 and TRBJ2-7, with 8 bases identical to TRBD2. The junction had 10 bases not matched to a gene; V was cut back by 3 bases and J by 6 bases. The CDR3 is 15 amino acids. CDR1 and CDR2 from the germline V gene are SGHTA and FQGTGA. CDR3 sequence reads: CASSFSGGTHGEQYF. CDR3 coding DNA: TGTGCCAGCAGCTTCTCGGGAGGGACCCACGGCGAGCAGTACTTC.

This chain connects TRBV19 to TRBJ2-2, with 11 bases aligning to TRBD2. The length of the CDR3 is 16 residues. CDR1 and CDR2 from the germline V gene are LNHDA and SQIVND (reference sequence). The V and J ends lost 4 bases and 4 bases, in that order; junction bases with no gene match: 5. The DNA for the CDR3 is TGTGCCAGTAGTAGACAGGGGACTAGCGGCACCGGGGAGCTGTTTTTT. It encodes CASSRQGTSGTGELFF.

The chain joins TRBV7-2 to TRBJ2-2; 8 bases are shared with TRBD1. The CDR3 is 16 residues long. Trimming cost V 7 bases and J 6 bases; bases outside gene matches: 13. Germline V gene data show CDR1 as SGHTA and CDR2 as FQGNSA. CDR3 protein: CASTGHRDRFAGELFF. DNA for the CDR3: TGTGCCAGCACCGGCCACCGGGACAGGTTCGCCGGGGAGCTGTTTTTT.

As concerns this clone: Different DNA sequences within this sample yield the same CDR3. V is TRBV5-1 and J is TRBJ2-1, with 11 bases fitting TRBD2. V shed 2 bases, J shed 9 bases, and the junction held 10 bases outside the gene matches. Germline V lookup: CDR1 SGHRS, CDR2 YFSETQ. This CDR3 is 16 amino acids long. The CDR3 DNA follows: TGCGCCAGCAGCTTAGGGGTTACTAGCGGGAGTATTGAGCAGTTCTTC. Its translation is CASSLGVTSGSIEQFF.

This clone has just one count. The DNA of the CDR3 is TGTGCCAGCAGCTTGAGGCAGACAGGGCTAACCTACGAGCAGTACTTC. Encoded protein: CASSLRQTGLTYEQYF. This chain uses TRBV5-6 with TRBJ2-7, with 7 positions matching TRBD1. Germline CDR1 is SGHDT and CDR2 is YYEEEE. The V gene end was trimmed by 1 base and the J gene end by 2 bases; junction bases not matched to a gene: 9. This CDR3 spans 16 amino acids.

The chain joins TRBV9 to TRBJ2-3; D is uncertain. The CDR3 has 14 amino acids. Germline V CDR1 and CDR2: SGDLS, YYNGEE. With 6 bases removed from V and 3 bases from J, the gap between germline ends came to 14 bases. The CDR3 DNA is TGTGCCAGCACCGACTCAATCGGGACAGATACGCAGTATTTT. Its translation is CASTDSIGTDTQYF.

V usage is TRBV6-5 and J usage is TRBJ1-2, with TRBD1 as a possible D gene (6 bases). From germline, CDR1 is MNHEY and CDR2 SVGAGI. V was trimmed by 6 bases and J by 4 bases, leaving 15 bases between them. CDR3 length: 14 residues. The CDR3 is CASSRYLDSYGYTF. DNA of the CDR3: TGTGCCAGCAGCAGATATTTGGACAGCTATGGCTACACCTTC.

The DNA for the CDR3 is TGCGCCAGCAGCTCCCAAAGGAGCGGCCCAGATACGCAGTATTTT. Protein product: CASSSQRSGPDTQYF. The chain has TRBV5-1 and TRBJ2-3, with a weak D call TRBD2 (5 bases). The CDR3 runs to 15 residues. V lost 3 bases to trimming and J lost 4 bases, with 15 bases between them. Germline V CDR1 and CDR2: SGHRS, YFSETQ.

This rearrangement joins TRBV12-5 to TRBJ2-1; TRBD2 agrees at 15 bases. The CDR3 covers 23 residues. The germline V gene encodes CDR1 LGHNT and CDR2 FRNRAP. V trimming: 2 bases; J trimming: 2 bases; junction bases outside the gene matches: 19. The CDR3 DNA reads TGTGCTAGTGGTTTGTCGACGGGGGAGCCTGGGACTAGCGGGAGGACCGCCTACAATGAGCAGTTCTTC. This gives the protein CASGLSTGEPGTSGRTAYNEQFF.

This rearrangement joins TRBV11-2 to TRBJ2-3; 9 nucleotides line up with TRBD2. The CDR3 runs to 16 residues. Trimming took 5 bases from V and 6 from J; bases not matched to a gene: 12. CDR1 and CDR2 from the germline V gene are SGHAT and FQNNGV. The CDR3 DNA is TGTGCCAGCAGCCGACGTCGCGGGAGGGCCAATGATACGCAGTATTTT. Protein sequence: CASSRRRGRANDTQYF.

This chain uses TRBV18 with TRBJ2-1; D is ambiguous. The ends were cut back, 6 bases at V and 6 bases at J, with 21 bases in the middle. CDR1 and CDR2 from the germline V gene are KGHSH and LQKENI. This CDR3 is 16 amino acids long. The CDR3 DNA sequence: TGTGCCAGCTCGCTGTCCGGAACCCTGATGGGCAATGAGCAGTTCTTC. This sequence encodes CASSLSGTLMGNEQFF.

The chain joins TRBV5-1 to TRBJ2-1; TRBD2 matches 8 bases. Per the germline V gene, CDR1 is SGHRS and CDR2 is YFSETQ. The CDR3 is 16 amino acids. J was trimmed by 1 base and V by 0 bases; bases with no gene match: 3. As DNA, the CDR3 is TGCGCCAGCAGCTTGGTGAGCGGGAGTTCCTACAATGAGCAGTTCTTC. Translated, it gives CASSLVSGSSYNEQFF.

The chain carries TRBV9 and TRBJ1-5; D is ambiguous. V gave up 5 bases and J gave up 4 bases, with 25 bases separating them. The CDR3 loop spans 18 amino acids. In germline, CDR1 is SGDLS, CDR2 YYNGEE. This CDR3 is CASSEDVGLTVRNQPQHF. CDR3 bases: TGTGCCAGCAGTGAAGATGTTGGACTCACGGTGCGAAATCAGCCCCAGCATTTT.

The V gene is TRBV11-2, the J gene TRBJ1-4, with D maybe TRBD1 (5 bases). The germline gives CDR1 SGHAT, CDR2 FQNNGV. The length of the CDR3 is 14 residues. V lost 8 bases and J lost 3, with 13 bases in between. CDR3 loop: CASSIGVANEKLFF. In DNA form, the CDR3 reads TGTGCCAGCTCAATAGGGGTGGCTAATGAAAAACTGTTTTTT. The full variable domain, completed using reference TRBV11-2 and TRBJ1-4, is EAGVAQSPRYKIIEKRQSVAFWCNPISGHATLYWYQQILGQGPKLLIQFQNNGVVDDSQLPKDRFSAERLKGVDSTLKIQPAKLEDSAVYLCASSIGVANEKLFFGSGTQLSVL.

The chain is built from TRBV15 and TRBJ1-6; D is ambiguous. Germline V gene sequence: CDR1 LNHNV, CDR2 YYDKDF (reference sequence). This CDR3 comprises 14 residues. With 6 bases removed from V and 3 bases from J, the gap between germline ends came to 9 bases. The DNA for the CDR3 is TGTGCCACCAGTGAGAACAGCTATAATTCACCCCTCCACTTT. As protein: CATSENSYNSPLHF.

The chain recombines TRBV7-6 with TRBJ2-7, with 10 bases matching TRBD2. V lost 2 bases to trimming and J lost 0 bases; unmatched junction nucleotides: 10. CDR3 length: 18 amino acids. Germline CDR1 reads SGHVS; CDR2 reads FNYEAQ. The CDR3 is CASSLMPPAGGDSYEQYF. In DNA, the CDR3 is TGTGCCAGCAGCTTAATGCCCCCAGCGGGGGGGGACTCCTACGAGCAGTACTTC.

The rearrangement uses TRBV3-1 (or the pseudogene TRBV3-2) and TRBJ2-2; 11 bases are a match to TRBD2. With V trimmed by 5 bases and J by 0 bases, 2 bases remained unmatched. CDR3 length equals 16 residues. Germline CDR1 reads LGHDT; CDR2 reads YNNKEL (reference sequence). The CDR3 sequence: CASSKGLAANTGELFF. The DNA of the CDR3 is TGTGCCAGCAGCAAGGGACTAGCGGCGAACACCGGGGAGCTGTTTTTT.

The chain joins TRBV11-3 to TRBJ2-5, with TRBD1 identical over 9 bases. This CDR3 region has 16 residues. CDR1 is SGHNT, CDR2 YENEEA, per germline. With 0 bases clipped from V and 4 bases from J, the junction kept 6 bases outside the gene matches. CDR3 coding DNA: TGTGCCAGCAGCTTAGATATACAGGGGGCTCGAGAGACCCAGTACTTC. Translated, it gives CASSLDIQGARETQYF.

The chain employs TRBV5-1 and TRBJ1-1; 9 bases are a match to TRBD1. The CDR3 spans 15 residues. Germline V lookup: CDR1 SGHRS, CDR2 YFSETQ. J was trimmed by 4 bases and V by 4 bases; bases with no gene match: 8. Here the CDR3 reads CASSEGTGSSTEAFF. For the CDR3, the DNA is TGCGCCAGCAGCGAGGGGACAGGGTCGAGCACTGAAGCTTTCTTT.

The chain joins TRBV11-3 to TRBJ1-6; tentatively, D is TRBD1 (6 bases). This CDR3 spans 14 amino acids. Germline assignment: CDR1 SGHNT and CDR2 YENEEA. V lost 5 bases and J 7 bases, leaving 12 bases between the germline ends. CDR3: CASSRQAGNSPLHF. In nucleotides, the CDR3 is TGTGCCAGCAGCCGACAGGCTGGAAATTCACCCCTCCACTTT.

This clone was observed at least ten times. V gene TRBV2 combines with J gene TRBJ2-7; TRBD2 aligns across 10 bases. Germline CDR1 and CDR2: SNHLY and FYNNEI. With 3 bases clipped from V and 4 bases from J, the junction kept 6 bases outside the gene matches. This CDR3 has 15 amino acids. The chain's CDR3 is CASSDKLAGSYEQYF. CDR3 bases: TGTGCCAGCAGTGATAAACTAGCGGGGTCATACGAGCAGTACTTC.

The chain is built from TRBV30 and TRBJ1-2, with 9 bases lining up with TRBD1. The CDR3 has 14 residues. Germline V gives CDR1 GTSNPN, CDR2 SVGIG (reference sequence). The J segment lost 4 bases and the V segment lost 2 bases, leaving 5 bases of the junction unmatched. The CDR3, as DNA: TGTGCCTGGAGTACGGGACAGGGAGGCTATGGCTACACCTTC. As protein: CAWSTGQGGYGYTF.

This clone showed up just a few times. This chain connects TRBV19 to TRBJ2-7, with 7 bases aligning to TRBD2. CDR1 and CDR2 from the germline V gene are LNHDA and SQIVND (reference sequence). The CDR3 contains 15 residues. J was trimmed by 3 bases and V by 2 bases; bases with no gene match: 7. The CDR3 is CASSISGTLSYEQYF. The CDR3 DNA is TGTGCCAGTAGTATAAGCGGGACTCTCAGCTACGAGCAGTACTTC.

This sequence joins TRBV7-2 and TRBJ2-1; 9 bases fit TRBD2. J lost 2 bases, V lost 3 bases, and 5 bases had no gene match. This CDR3 comprises 16 residues. Looked up from germline, CDR1 is SGHTA and CDR2 is FQGNSA. The chain's CDR3 is CASSFLGLAAYNEQFF. CDR3 sequence (DNA): TGTGCCAGCAGCTTTTTGGGACTAGCAGCCTACAATGAGCAGTTCTTC.